This TCR beta chain emerged from a study of OX40 agonist ivuxolimab in advanced cancers. About the study: Dose-escalation subjects each had hepatocellular carcinoma, melanoma, renal cell or head and neck cancer. Mean age around 60 years, range about 20 to 85; around 80% male.

The table came from immunoSEQ multiplex PCR; TCRdb's copy has only in-frame clones and leaves some out. The sample has 75,000 to 100,000 clones; roughly 85% are singletons. Study conclusions and caveats: Within 6 weeks, CD4+ and CD8+ blood T cells expanded clonally at 0.1 to 3.0 mg/kg.

Trimming removed 4 bases from V and 4 bases from J; junction bases left unmatched: 11. Germline V gene data show CDR1 as GTSNPN and CDR2 as SVGIG (reference sequence). CDR3 length: 17 amino acids. Concerning this clone: Its specificity is not known.

The sequencing here drew on CD4+ or CD8+ T cells sorted from blood, taken in a trial of the OX40 agonist ivuxolimab. The J gene is TRBJ2-2, the V gene TRBV30, with TRBD1 matching 11 bases. This clonotype was obtained from an adult with an advanced solid tumor such as melanoma, head and neck, liver or kidney cancer. The CDR3 DNA sequence: TGTGCCTGGAACCCCGGACAGGGGGCGTCGAGCACCGGGGAGCTGTTTTTT. Translating it yields CAWNPGQGASSTGELFF.